This TCR beta chain was recovered during a study of T cells in Graves' hyperthyroidism and ophthalmopathy (dated by TCRdb to between 2018 and 2020). About the investigation overall: Peripheral blood was collected at initial diagnosis, before any treatment. To identify distinguishing TCR V-J signatures, a discovery cohort of around 100 patients was used, comprising 43 with Graves' ophthalmopathy and around 60 with stable Graves' hyperthyroidism. Prospective prediction of ophthalmopathy was tested in an independent validation cohort of fewer than 20 hyperthyroidism patients and roughly 16 patients who later progressed to ophthalmopathy. For training and testing, the roughly 93 patients in the discovery cohort were randomly divided in a 7:3 ratio. In addition, the study compared T-cell repertoires in thyroid tissue and in blood from several Graves' hyperthyroidism patients. After sampling, hyperthyroidism patients received methimazole starting at 30 mg daily, and ophthalmopathy patients received high-dose intravenous methylprednisolone. The paper describes TCR Vbeta CDR3 sequencing of roughly 130 peripheral blood samples, made up of fewer than 50 ophthalmopathy patients, 70 to 80 hyperthyroidism patients and about 17 progressor patients.

Overall study results and their limits: During validation, the model predicted progression to ophthalmopathy a median of roughly 7.1 months ahead of onset, with around 71% sensitivity and around 73% specificity. No statistical method was used to fix the sample size in advance, and group allocation was not hidden from the investigators. Blood samples also contained most of the expanded thyroid clonotypes (frequency above 0.001), which suggests that blood repertoires may reflect thyroid immune responses. A model built on a 13 V-J signature distinguished ophthalmopathy from stable hyperthyroidism, reaching 85% to 90% sensitivity and about 81% specificity in cross-validation and 80%/75% in testing.

TCR beta CDR3 regions were amplified from RNA transcripts. For the first round of RT-PCR on the TCR CDR3, the HTBI primer set was used together with the Qiagen OneStep RT-PCR kit. The libraries were constructed in a second round of multiplex PCR and then size-selected and purified. Sequencing of the libraries was done on an Illumina HiSeq2000 using paired-end 100 bp reads. The authors' analysis ran thus. SOAPnuke was used to process the raw data, with reads discarded if the reads contained adapters or uncalled bases, had a mean Phred below 15, or lacked an exact constant-primer or identifier match. COPE v1.2.5 was used to merge the high-quality paired reads, and each unique nucleotide sequence was defined as a clonotype. MiTCR v1.1 was used to align the clonotypes against IMGT TRBV, TRBD and TRBJ reference segments. The analysis included only V-J combinations with a frequency above 0.0001, which together covered more than 99% of the repertoires. The TCS score was defined as the ratio of F50 (clonal expansion) to E x V (chaos), calculated using BLOSUM62-based TCRdist between CDR3 peptides within each V-J. Welch's t-statistics and random forest reduced roughly 540 V-J features to roughly 13, which were used in a naive Bayes classifier (R e1071). The similarity between thyroid and blood repertoires was quantified using the Morisita-Horn index. TCRdb trimmed public reads at Q25 via fastp, called clones via MiXCR and kept in-frame beta chains. Rows with a matching CDR3 protein are joined into one entry that keeps the most common DNA and genes. V and J calls and clone size were set by TCRdb, not the authors. In this sample the table shows 700,000 to 850,000 distinct CDR3 sequences, approximately 40% of which occur a single time. The top ten constitute roughly 30% of the sample.

The sample holds many counts of this clonotype. What antigen it recognizes has not been identified. Base quality data are lacking; no much larger clone is found one base away. Stable Graves' hyperthyroidism was defined as no progression to ophthalmopathy during 18 months of follow-up. Hyperthyroidism patients were aged 18 to 65 years and newly diagnosed, with disease duration of less than 2 months. Exclusion was applied to patients with uncontrolled infections, other autoimmune diseases, pregnancy or lactation. Diagnoses were based on clinical symptoms, serum thyroxine and TRAb, thyroid ultrasound and orbital computed tomography. PBMCs were isolated from roughly 10 ml of fresh peripheral blood by Ficoll-Paque density gradient centrifugation. Total RNA was extracted with Trizol reagent, and quality was checked on an Agilent 2100 Bioanalyzer. This clonotype originated in a woman aged 40 to 55 with Graves' hyperthyroidism. Sequences were obtained from blood.

The CDR3 reads CAISARDGAQPQHF. The nucleotides are TGTGCCATCAGTGCTAGGGACGGGGCACAGCCCCAGCATTTT. The chain joins TRBV10-3 to TRBJ1-5; possibly the D gene is TRBD1, per 5 matching bases. Taken from cysteine to phenylalanine, the CDR3 has 14 residues. The DNA shown is the 42-base CDR3, in frame from base 1. V sheds 4 bases and J sheds 7 bases, leaving 14 bases between their ends. CDR1 and CDR2 are read off the germline V gene as ENHRY and SYGVKD.